The text below deals with one TCR beta chain. This entry is derived from a study of cytomegalovirus exposure and HLA in healthy donors. CDR1 SGDLS and CDR2 YYNGEE come from the germline V gene. V was trimmed by 0 bases and J by 0 bases, leaving 13 bases between them. The CDR3 totals 17 residues. Primers included in the PCR were 60 Vbeta and 13 Jbeta primers. Here immunoSEQ multiplex PCR was the method, and the copy in TCRdb shows in-frame clones only, minus some. There are some 180,000 clones in the sample; 60% to 80% occur only once, and less than 3% lies in the top ten. The chain links TRBV9 to TRBJ1-3, with D perhaps TRBD1 (6 bases). The sequence was collected from a woman aged 25 to 39 in good health and CMV-seronegative. The sequenced material came from PBMCs. This chain's CDR3 is CASSVAPQGPSGNTIYF. The CDR3 region has the DNA TGTGCCAGCAGCGTAGCGCCACAGGGTCCCTCTGGAAACACCATATATTTT. The whole variable domain, remainder taken from reference TRBV9 and TRBJ1-3, is DSGVTQTPKHLITATGQRVTLRCSPRSGDLSVYWYQQSLDQGLQFLIQYYNGEERAKGNILERFSAQQFPDLHSELNLSSLELGDSALYFCASSVAPQGPSGNTIYFGEGSWLTVV.